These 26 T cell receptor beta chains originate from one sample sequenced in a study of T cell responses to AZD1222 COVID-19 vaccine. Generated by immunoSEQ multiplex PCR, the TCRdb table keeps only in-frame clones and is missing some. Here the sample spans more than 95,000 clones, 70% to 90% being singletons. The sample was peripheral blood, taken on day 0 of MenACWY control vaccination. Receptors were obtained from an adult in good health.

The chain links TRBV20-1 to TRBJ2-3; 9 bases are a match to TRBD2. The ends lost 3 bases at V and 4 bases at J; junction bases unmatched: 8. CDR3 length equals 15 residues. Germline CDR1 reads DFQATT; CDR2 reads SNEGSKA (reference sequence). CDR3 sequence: CSASLGGGAADTQYF. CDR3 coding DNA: TGCAGTGCTAGTTTAGGCGGGGGGGCCGCAGATACGCAGTATTTT.

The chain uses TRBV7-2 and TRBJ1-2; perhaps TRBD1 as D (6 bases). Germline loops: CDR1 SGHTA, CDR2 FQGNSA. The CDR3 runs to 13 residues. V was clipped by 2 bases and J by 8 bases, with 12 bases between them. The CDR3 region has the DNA TGTGCCAGCAGCTTAATGGAGGGGGGCGGCTACACCTTC. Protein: CASSLMEGGGYTF.

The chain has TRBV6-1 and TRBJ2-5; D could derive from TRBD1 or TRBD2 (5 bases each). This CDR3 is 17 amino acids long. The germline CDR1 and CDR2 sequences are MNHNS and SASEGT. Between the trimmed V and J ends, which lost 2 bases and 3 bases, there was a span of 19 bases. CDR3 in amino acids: CASSEPVRARVEETQYF. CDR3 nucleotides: TGTGCCAGCAGTGAACCGGTGAGGGCCAGGGTTGAAGAGACCCAGTACTTC.

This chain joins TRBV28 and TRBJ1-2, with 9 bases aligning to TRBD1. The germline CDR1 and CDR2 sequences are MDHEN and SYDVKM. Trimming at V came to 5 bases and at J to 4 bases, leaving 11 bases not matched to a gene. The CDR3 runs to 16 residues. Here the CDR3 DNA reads TGTGCCAGCAGTGGGAGGTACCGGGACAGGGTCTATGGCTACACCTTC. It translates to CASSGRYRDRVYGYTF.

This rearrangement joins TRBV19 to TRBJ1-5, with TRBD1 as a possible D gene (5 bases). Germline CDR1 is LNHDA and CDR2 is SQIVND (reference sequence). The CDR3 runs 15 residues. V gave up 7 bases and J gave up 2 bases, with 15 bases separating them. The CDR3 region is CASTPVMGGNQPQHF. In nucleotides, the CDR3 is TGTGCCAGTACCCCGGTCATGGGGGGCAATCAGCCCCAGCATTTT. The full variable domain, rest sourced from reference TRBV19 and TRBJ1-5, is DGGITQSPKYLFRKEGQNVTLSCEQNLNHDAMYWYRQDPGQGLRLIYYSQIVNDFQKGDIAEGYSVSREKKESFPLTVTSAQKNPTAFYLCASTPVMGGNQPQHFGDGTRLSIL.

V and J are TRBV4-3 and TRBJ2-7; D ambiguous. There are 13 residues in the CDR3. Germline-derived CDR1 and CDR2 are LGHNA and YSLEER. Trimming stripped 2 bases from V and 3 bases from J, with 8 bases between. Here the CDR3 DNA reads TGCGCCAGCAGCCAACTGAAGAACTACGAGCAGTACTTC. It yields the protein CASSQLKNYEQYF.

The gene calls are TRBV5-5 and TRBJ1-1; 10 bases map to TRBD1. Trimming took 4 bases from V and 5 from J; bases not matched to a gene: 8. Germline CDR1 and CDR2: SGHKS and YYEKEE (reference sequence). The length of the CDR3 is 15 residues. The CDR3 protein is CASSRGQGLGTEAFF. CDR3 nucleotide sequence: TGTGCCAGCAGCAGGGGACAGGGGCTTGGTACTGAAGCTTTCTTT.

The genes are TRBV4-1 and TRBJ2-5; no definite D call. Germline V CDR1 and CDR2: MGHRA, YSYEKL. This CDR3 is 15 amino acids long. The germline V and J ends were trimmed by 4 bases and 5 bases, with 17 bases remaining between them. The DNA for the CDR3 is TGCGCCAGCAGCCTCTTCAACGGTTTAGGCGAGACCCAGTACTTC. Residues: CASSLFNGLGETQYF.

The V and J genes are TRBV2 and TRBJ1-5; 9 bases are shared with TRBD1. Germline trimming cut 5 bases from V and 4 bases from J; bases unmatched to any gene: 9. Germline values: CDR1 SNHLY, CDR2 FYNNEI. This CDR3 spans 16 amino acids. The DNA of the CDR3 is TGTGCCAGCAGTAACTCCGGGACAGGGCTAAATCAGCCCCAGCATTTT. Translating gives CASSNSGTGLNQPQHF.

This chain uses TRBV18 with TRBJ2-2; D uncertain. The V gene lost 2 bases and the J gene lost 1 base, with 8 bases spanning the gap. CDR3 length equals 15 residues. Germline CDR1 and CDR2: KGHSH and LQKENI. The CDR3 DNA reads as TGTGCCAGCTCACCAGTGACATTGAACACCGGGGAGCTGTTTTTT. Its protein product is CASSPVTLNTGELFF. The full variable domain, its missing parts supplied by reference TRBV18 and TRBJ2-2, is NAGVMQNPRHLVRRRGQEARLRCSPMKGHSHVYWYRQLPEEGLKFMVYLQKENIIDESGMPKERFSAEFPKEGPSILRIQQVVRGDSAAYFCASSPVTLNTGELFFGEGSRLTVL.

CDR3 in DNA: TGTGCCAGCTCACCAAGCCAGGGGGCTGGTTCACCCCTCCACTTT. Translated, it gives CASSPSQGAGSPLHF. This chain joins TRBV18 and TRBJ1-6; 8 positions agree with TRBD1. Germline trimming cut 2 bases from V and 9 bases from J; bases unmatched to any gene: 6. CDR1 is KGHSH, CDR2 LQKENI, per germline. The CDR3 contains 15 residues.

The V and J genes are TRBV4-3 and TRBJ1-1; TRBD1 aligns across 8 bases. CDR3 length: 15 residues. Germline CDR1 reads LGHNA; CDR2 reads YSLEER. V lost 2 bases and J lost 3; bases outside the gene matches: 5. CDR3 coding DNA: TGCGCCAGCAGCCAATCCTCAGGGGGCTACACTGAAGCTTTCTTT. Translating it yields CASSQSSGGYTEAFF.

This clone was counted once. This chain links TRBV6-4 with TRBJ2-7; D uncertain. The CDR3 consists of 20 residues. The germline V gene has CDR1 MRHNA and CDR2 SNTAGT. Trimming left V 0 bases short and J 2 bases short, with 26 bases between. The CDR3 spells CASSDSTRPPKARSPYEQYF. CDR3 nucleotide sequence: TGTGCCAGCAGTGACTCGACCCGGCCCCCTAAGGCCCGATCCCCCTACGAGCAGTACTTC.

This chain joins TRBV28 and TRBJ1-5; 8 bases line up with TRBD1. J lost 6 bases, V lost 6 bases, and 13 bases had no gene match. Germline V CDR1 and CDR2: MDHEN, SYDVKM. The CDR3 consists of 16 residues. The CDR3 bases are TGTGCCAGCAGCCTGACAGGGGAGGGCTTTGGTCAGCCCCAGCATTTT. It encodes CASSLTGEGFGQPQHF. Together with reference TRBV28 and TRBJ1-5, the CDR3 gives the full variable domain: DVKVTQSSRYLVKRTGEKVFLECVQDMDHENMFWYRQDPGLGLRLIYFSYDVKMKEKGDIPEGYSVSREKKERFSLILESASTNQTSMYLCASSLTGEGFGQPQHFGDGTRLSIL.

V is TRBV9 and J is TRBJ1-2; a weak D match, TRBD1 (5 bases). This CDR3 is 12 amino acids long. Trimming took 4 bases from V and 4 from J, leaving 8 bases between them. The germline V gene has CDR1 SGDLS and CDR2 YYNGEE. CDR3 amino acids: CASSTDSYGYTF. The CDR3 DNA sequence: TGTGCCAGCAGCACCGACAGCTATGGCTACACCTTC.

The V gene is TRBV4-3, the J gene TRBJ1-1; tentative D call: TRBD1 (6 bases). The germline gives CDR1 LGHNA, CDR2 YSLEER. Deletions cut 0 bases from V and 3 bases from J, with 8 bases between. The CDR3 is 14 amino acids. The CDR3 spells CASSQDWTDTEAFF. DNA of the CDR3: TGCGCCAGCAGCCAAGACTGGACAGACACTGAAGCTTTCTTT.

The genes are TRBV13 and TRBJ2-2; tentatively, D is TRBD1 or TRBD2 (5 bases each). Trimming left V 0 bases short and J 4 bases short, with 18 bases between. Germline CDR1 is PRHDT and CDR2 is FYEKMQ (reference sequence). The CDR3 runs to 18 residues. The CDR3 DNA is TGTGCCAGCAGCTTAGGAGTCAAAGACCCTGGGGGCACCGGGGAGCTGTTTTTT. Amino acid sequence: CASSLGVKDPGGTGELFF.

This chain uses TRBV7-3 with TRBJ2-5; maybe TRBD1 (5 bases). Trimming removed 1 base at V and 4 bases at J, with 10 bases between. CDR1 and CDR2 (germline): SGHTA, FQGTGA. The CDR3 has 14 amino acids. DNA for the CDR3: TGTGCCAGCAGCTTAATAGGGCAGGGAGAGACCCAGTACTTC. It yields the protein CASSLIGQGETQYF.

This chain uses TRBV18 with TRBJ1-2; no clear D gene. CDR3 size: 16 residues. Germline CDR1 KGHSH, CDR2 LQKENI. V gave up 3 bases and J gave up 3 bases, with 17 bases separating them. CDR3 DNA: TGTGCCAGCTCACCGGGCTTAGGTGCACCAGACTATGGCTACACCTTC. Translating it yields CASSPGLGAPDYGYTF.

The DNA for the CDR3 is TGTGCCATCAGTGAGACAGGGGGGCCCGATCAGCCCCAGCATTTT. Encoded protein: CAISETGGPDQPQHF. The chain joins TRBV10-3 to TRBJ1-5; TRBD1 aligns across 8 bases. The V gene end was trimmed by 2 bases and the J gene end by 5 bases; junction bases not matched to a gene: 5. From germline, CDR1 is ENHRY and CDR2 SYGVKD. The CDR3 contains 15 residues.

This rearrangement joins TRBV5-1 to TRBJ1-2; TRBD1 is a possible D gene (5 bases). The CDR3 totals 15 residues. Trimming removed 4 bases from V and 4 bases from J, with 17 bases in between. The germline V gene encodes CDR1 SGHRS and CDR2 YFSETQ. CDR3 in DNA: TGCGCCAGCAGCCCTCTCGAGGGTGGGGGCTATGGCTACACCTTC. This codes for CASSPLEGGGYGYTF.

The CDR3 sequence is CASSLGGLAGGSLAYEQYF. The DNA for the CDR3 is TGTGCCAGCAGCTTAGGGGGACTAGCGGGTGGTTCTTTGGCCTACGAGCAGTACTTC. This chain links TRBV7-2 with TRBJ2-7, with 12 positions matching TRBD2. After removal of 1 base from V and 2 bases from J, the junction contained 12 bases not matched to a gene. The CDR3 consists of 19 residues. Germline values: CDR1 SGHTA, CDR2 FQGNSA.

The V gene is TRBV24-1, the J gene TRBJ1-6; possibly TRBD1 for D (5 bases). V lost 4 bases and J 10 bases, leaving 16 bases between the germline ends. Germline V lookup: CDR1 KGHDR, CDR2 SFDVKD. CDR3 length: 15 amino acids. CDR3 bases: TGTGCCACCAGTGAATCGGCAGCCCCAGGGTCACCCCTCCACTTT. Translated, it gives CATSESAAPGSPLHF.

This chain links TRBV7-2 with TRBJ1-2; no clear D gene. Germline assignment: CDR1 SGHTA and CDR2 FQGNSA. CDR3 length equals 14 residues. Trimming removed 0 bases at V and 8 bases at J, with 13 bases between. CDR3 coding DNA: TGTGCCAGCAGCTTAGCGGCCGGGCAAAAGGGCTACACCTTC. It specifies CASSLAAGQKGYTF.

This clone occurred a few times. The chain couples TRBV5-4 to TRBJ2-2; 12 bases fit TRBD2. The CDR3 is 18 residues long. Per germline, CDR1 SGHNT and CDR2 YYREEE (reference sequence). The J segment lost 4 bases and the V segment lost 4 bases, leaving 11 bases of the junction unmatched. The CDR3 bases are TGTGCCAGCAGCCGAGGTACTAGCGGGGGGCACGGCACCGGGGAGCTGTTTTTT. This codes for CASSRGTSGGHGTGELFF.

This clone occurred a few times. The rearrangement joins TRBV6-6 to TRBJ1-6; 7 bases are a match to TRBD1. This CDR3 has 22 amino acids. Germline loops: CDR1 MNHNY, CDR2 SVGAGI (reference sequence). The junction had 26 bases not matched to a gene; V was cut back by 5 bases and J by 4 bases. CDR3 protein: CASSPLFELWTGSGGYNSPLHF. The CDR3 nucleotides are TGTGCCAGCAGTCCCCTTTTTGAGCTCTGGACAGGATCAGGGGGATATAATTCACCCCTCCACTTT.